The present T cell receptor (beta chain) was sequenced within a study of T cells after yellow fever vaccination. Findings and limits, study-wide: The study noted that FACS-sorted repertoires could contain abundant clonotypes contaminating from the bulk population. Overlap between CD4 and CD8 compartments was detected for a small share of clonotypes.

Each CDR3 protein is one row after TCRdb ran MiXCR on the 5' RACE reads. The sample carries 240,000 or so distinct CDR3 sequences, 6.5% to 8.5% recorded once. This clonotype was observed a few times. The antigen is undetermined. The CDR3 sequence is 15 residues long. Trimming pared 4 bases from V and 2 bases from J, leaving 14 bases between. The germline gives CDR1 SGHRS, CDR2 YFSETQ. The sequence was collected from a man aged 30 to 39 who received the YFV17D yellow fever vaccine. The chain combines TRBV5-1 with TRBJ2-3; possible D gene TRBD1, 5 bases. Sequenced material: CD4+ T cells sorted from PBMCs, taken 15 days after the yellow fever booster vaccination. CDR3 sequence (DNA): TGCGCCAGCAGCGGGGCCGGATTGAACACAGATACGCAGTATTTT. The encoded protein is CASSGAGLNTDTQYF.